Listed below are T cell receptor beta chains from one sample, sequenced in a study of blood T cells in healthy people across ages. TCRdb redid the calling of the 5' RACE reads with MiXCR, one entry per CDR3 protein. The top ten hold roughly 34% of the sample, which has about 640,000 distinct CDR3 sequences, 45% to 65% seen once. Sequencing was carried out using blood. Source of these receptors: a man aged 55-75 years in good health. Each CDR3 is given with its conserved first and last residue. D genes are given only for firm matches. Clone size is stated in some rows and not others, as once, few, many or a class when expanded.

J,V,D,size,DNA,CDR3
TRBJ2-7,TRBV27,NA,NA,TGTGCCAGCAGTTTAAGGGCAGGAAGGGGCTACGAGCAGTACTTC,CASSLRAGRGYEQYF
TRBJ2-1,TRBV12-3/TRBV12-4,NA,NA,TGTGCCAGCAGCCCTACCGTGGTTTACAATGAGCAGTTCTTC,CASSPTVVYNEQFF
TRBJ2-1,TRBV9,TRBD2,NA,TGTGCCAGCAGCGTAGGGAATAGCGGGCCCCACAATGAGCAGTTCTTC,CASSVGNSGPHNEQFF
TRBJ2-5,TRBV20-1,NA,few,TGCAGTGCTAGCCTCGGACAGTTCCAAGAGACCCAGTACTTC,CSASLGQFQETQYF
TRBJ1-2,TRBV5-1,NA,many,TGCGCCAGCAGCTATAGGGGACATGAGAAGGGCTACACCTTC,CASSYRGHEKGYTF
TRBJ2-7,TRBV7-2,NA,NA,TGTGCCAGCGGCTTAAGCAGGACCAACGAGCAGTACTTC,CASGLSRTNEQYF
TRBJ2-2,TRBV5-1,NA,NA,TGCGCCAGCAGCCTCGGACAGAACGCCGGGGAGCTGTTTTTT,CASSLGQNAGELFF
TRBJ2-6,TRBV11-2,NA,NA,TGTGCCAGCAGCTGGCGAACAGGGAATGCTGGGGCCAACGTCCTGACTTTC,CASSWRTGNAGANVLTF
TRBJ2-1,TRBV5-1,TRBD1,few,TGCGCCAGCAGCGGGGGACAGGCGTACAATGAGCAGTTCTTC,CASSGGQAYNEQFF
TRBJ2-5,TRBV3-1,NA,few,TGTGCCAGCAGCCAAGACTACGGACAGCGCAAAGAGACCCAGTACTTC,CASSQDYGQRKETQYF
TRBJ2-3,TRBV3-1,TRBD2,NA,TGTGCCAGCAGCCAAGAGGGACTAGACACAGATACGCAGTATTTT,CASSQEGLDTDTQYF
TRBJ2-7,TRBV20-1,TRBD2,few,TGCAGTGCTATCTCCGGGACTAGCGGTTCCGAGCAGTACTTC,CSAISGTSGSEQYF
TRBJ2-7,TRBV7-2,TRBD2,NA,TGTGCCAGCAGCTTGGAGGCTAGCGGACTCTACGAGCAGTACTTC,CASSLEASGLYEQYF
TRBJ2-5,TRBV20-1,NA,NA,TGCAGTGCTAGGGGGGAGCGATGGCGCCAAGAGACCCAGTACTTC,CSARGERWRQETQYF
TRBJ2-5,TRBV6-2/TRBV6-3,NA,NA,TGTGCCAGCAGTTACTCGGTAACGGGGGAGCAGTACTTC,CASSYSVTGEQYF